This is a list of T cell receptor beta chains from one sample in a study of human T cells and chemical hapten exposure. TCRdb re-called the RACE reads with MiXCR, one entry per CDR3 protein. The data hold 90,000 to 120,000 distinct CDR3 sequences, with 11% observed a single time. The sample was whole blood, taken in connection with sensitization to the hapten diphenylcyclopropenone (DPC). The receptors originated from a middle-aged woman with alopecia areata. Some clones in this sample may be carry-over from other donors' samples. CDR3s include the opening cysteine and the closing phenylalanine or tryptophan. The order of the fields is CDR3 length, V gene, J gene, CDR3 protein.

15	TRBV10-1	TRBJ1-5	CASKGAGGSNQPQHF
12	TRBV29-1	TRBJ1-1	CSVRDRVTEAFF
16	TRBV9	TRBJ1-5	CASSSGAPGAGQPQHF
13	TRBV5-6	TRBJ2-3	CASSSGDTDTQYF
12	TRBV7-2	TRBJ2-1	CASSLDSDEQFF
15	TRBV10-1	TRBJ2-7	CASRAPGLGPYEQYF
15	TRBV6-2/TRBV6-3	TRBJ2-2	CASSYSSPFTGELFF
17	TRBV28	TRBJ2-1	CASSFTPGLAGDNEQFF
12	TRBV20-1	TRBJ2-7	CSARQPVVEQYF
16	TRBV5-4	TRBJ2-7	CAGSLGPDRDTYEQYF
12	TRBV11-3	TRBJ2-2	CASSHVTGELFF
13	TRBV20-1	TRBJ1-1	CSANRGDNTEAFF